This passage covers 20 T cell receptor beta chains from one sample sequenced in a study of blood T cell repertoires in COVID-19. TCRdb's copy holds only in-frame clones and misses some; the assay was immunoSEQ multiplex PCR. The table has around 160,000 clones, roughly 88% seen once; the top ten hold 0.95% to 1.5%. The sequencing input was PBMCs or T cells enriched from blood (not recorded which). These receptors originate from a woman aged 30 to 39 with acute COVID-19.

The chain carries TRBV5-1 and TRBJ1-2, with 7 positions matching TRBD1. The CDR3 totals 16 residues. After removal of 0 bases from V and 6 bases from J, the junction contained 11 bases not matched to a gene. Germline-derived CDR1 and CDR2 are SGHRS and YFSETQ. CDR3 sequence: CASSLDYGTVSNGYTF. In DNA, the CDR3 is TGCGCCAGCAGCTTGGATTACGGGACAGTATCAAATGGCTACACCTTC.

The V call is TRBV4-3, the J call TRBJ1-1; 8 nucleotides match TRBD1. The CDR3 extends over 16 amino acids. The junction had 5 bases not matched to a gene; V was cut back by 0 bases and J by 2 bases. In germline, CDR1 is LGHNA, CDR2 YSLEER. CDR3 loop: CASSQDAQGANTEAFF. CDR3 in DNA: TGCGCCAGCAGCCAAGATGCGCAGGGGGCAAACACTGAAGCTTTCTTT.

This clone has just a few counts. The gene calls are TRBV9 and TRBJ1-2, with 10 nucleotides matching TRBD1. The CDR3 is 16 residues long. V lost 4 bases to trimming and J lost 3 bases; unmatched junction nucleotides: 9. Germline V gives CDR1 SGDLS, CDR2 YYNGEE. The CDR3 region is CASSTSTGGQDYGYTF. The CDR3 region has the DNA TGTGCCAGCAGCACCTCGACAGGGGGCCAGGACTATGGCTACACCTTC.

CDR3 nucleotide sequence: TGTGCCAGCAGCTTAGATGCCGGGACTAGCGGGCATGAGCAGTTCTTC. Protein: CASSLDAGTSGHEQFF. This sequence joins TRBV11-3 and TRBJ2-1, with 12 bases matching TRBD2. The CDR3 totals 16 residues. Trimming took 0 bases from V and 8 from J; bases not matched to a gene: 5. Germline V gives CDR1 SGHNT, CDR2 YENEEA.

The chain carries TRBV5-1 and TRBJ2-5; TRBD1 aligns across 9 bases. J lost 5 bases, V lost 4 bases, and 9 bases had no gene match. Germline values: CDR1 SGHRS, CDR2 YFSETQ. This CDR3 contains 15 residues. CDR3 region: CASSGNRGPVETQYF. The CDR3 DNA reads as TGCGCCAGCAGCGGGAACAGGGGGCCGGTGGAGACCCAGTACTTC.

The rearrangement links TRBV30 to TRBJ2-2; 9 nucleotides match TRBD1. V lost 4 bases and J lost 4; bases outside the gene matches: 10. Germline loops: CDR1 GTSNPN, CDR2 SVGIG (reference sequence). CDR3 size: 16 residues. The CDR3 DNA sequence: TGTGCCTGGACTACTAAGGGGGACAGGGCCACCGGGGAGCTGTTTTTT. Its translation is CAWTTKGDRATGELFF.

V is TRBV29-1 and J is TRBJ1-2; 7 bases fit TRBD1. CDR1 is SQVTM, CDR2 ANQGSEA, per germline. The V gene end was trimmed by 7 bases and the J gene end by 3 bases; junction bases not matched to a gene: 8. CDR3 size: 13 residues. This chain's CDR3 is CSAGQMADYGYTF. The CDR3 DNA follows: TGCAGCGCGGGACAGATGGCTGACTATGGCTACACCTTC. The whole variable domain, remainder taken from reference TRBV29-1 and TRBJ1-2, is SAVISQKPSRDICQRGTSLTIQCQVDSQVTMMFWYRQQPGQSLTLIATANQGSEATYESGFVIDKFPISRPNLTFSTLTVSNMSPEDSSIYLCSAGQMADYGYTFGSGTRLTVV.

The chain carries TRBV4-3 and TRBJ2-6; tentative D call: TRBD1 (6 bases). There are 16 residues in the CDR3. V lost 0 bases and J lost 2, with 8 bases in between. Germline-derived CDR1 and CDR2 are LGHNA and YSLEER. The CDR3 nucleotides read TGCGCCAGCAGCCAAGATGGGGGCGCTGGGGCCAACGTCCTGACTTTC. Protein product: CASSQDGGAGANVLTF.

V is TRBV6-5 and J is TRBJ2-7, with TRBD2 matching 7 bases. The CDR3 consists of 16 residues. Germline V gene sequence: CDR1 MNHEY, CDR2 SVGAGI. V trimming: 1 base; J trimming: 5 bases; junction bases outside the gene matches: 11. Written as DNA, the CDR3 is TGTGCCAGCAGTTACTTCCTACTGGGAGGGCCCCACGAGCAGTACTTC. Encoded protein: CASSYFLLGGPHEQYF.

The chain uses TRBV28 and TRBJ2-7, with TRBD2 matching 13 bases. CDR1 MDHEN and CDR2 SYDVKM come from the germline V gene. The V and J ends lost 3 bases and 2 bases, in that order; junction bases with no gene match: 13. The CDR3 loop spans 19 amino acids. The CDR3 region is CASSFPLGLAGATPYEQYF. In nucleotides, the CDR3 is TGTGCCAGCAGTTTCCCCCTCGGACTAGCGGGAGCCACCCCCTACGAGCAGTACTTC.

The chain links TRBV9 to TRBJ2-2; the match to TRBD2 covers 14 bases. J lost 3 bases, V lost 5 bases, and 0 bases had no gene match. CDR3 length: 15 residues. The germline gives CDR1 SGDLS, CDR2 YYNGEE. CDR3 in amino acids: CASRGLAGDTGELFF. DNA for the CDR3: TGTGCCAGCAGGGGACTAGCGGGAGACACCGGGGAGCTGTTTTTT.

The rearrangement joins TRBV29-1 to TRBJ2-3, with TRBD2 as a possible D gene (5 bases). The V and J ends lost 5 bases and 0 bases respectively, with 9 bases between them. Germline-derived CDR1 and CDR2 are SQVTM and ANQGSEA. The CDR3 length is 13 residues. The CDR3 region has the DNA TGCAGCGTTTTCGGCGGGAGCACAGATACGCAGTATTTT. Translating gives CSVFGGSTDTQYF.

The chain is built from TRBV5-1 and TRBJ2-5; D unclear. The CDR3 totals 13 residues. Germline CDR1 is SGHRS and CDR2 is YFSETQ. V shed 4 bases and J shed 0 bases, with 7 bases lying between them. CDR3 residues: CASSPGNQETQYF. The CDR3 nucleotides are TGCGCCAGCAGCCCTGGCAACCAAGAGACCCAGTACTTC.

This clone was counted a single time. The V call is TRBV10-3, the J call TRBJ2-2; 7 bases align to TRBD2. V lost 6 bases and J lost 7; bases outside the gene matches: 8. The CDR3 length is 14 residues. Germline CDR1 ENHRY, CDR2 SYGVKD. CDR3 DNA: TGTGCCATCAGCCTCGGGACTATGGGCGGGGAGCTGTTTTTT. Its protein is CAISLGTMGGELFF.

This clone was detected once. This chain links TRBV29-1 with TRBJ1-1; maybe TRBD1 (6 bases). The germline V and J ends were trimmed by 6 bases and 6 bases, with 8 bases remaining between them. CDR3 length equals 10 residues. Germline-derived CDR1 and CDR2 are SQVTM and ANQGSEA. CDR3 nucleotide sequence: TGCAGCGTGGCAGGGGCTGAAGCTTTCTTT. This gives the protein CSVAGAEAFF.

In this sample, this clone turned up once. CDR3 amino acids: CASSSSGVGELFF. In DNA, the CDR3 is TGCGCCAGCAGCTCCTCGGGGGTCGGGGAGCTGTTTTTT. The chain is built from TRBV4-1 and TRBJ2-2; weak D call: TRBD2 (6 bases). The CDR3 extends over 13 amino acids. The germline gives CDR1 MGHRA, CDR2 YSYEKL. V was shortened by 5 bases and J by 7 bases, with 11 bases between the two germline ends.

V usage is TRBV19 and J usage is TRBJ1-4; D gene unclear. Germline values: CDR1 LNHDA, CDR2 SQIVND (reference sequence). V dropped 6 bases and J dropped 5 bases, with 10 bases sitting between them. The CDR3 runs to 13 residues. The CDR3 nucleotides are TGTGCCAGTAGCCCCACCAGAAATGAAAAACTGTTTTTT. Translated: CASSPTRNEKLFF.

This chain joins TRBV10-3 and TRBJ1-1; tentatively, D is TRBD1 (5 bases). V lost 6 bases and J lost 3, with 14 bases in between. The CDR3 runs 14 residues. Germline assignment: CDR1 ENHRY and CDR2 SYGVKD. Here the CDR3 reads CAISPRGEDTEAFF. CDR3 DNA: TGTGCCATCAGCCCTCGGGGGGAGGACACTGAAGCTTTCTTT.

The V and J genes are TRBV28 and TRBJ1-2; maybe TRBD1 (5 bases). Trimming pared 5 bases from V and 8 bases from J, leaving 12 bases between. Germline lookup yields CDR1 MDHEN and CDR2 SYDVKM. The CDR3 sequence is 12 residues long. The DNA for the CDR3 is TGTGCCAGCAGTGTAACAGGTTACGGCTACACCTTC. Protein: CASSVTGYGYTF.

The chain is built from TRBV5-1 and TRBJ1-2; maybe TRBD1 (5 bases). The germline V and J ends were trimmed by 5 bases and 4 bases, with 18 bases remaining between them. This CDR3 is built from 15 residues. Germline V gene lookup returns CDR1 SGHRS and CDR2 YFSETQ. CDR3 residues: CASSYLPRDSYGYTF. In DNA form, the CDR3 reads TGCGCCAGCAGTTACCTACCCCGAGACAGCTATGGCTACACCTTC.